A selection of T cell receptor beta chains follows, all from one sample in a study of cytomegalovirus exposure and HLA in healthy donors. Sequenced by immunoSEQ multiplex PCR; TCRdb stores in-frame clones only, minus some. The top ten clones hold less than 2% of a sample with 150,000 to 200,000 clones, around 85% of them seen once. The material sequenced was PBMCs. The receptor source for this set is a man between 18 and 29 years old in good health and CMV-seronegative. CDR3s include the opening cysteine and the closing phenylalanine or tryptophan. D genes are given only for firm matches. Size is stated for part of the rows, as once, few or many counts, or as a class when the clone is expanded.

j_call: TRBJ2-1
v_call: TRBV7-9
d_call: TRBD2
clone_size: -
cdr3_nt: TGTGCCAGCAGCGTACTAGCGGGAGGGCGAAATGAGCAGTTCTTC
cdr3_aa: CASSVLAGGRNEQFF

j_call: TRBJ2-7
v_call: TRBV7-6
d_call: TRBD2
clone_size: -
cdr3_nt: TGTGCCAGCAGCTTTAGCGGGGGACTCTCCTACGAGCAGTACTTC
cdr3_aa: CASSFSGGLSYEQYF

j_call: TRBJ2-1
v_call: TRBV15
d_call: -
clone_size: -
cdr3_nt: TGTGCCACCAGCAGAGCCCTCGGACTTTACAATGAGCAGTTCTTC
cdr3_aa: CATSRALGLYNEQFF

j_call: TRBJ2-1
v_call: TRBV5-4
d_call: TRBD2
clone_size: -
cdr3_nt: TGTGCCAGCAGCCCCGGGGGACTAGCGGGGGGGCCTGCGCAGTTCTTC
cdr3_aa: CASSPGGLAGGPAQFF

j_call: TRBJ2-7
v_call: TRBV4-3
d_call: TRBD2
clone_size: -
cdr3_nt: TGCGCCAGCAGCCAAGCAACTAGCGGGAGCCCCTACGAGCAGTACTTC
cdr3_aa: CASSQATSGSPYEQYF

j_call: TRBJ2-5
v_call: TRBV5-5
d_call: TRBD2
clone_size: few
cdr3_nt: TGTGCCAGCAGCTTGGCTAGCGGGACCCTCCAAGAGACCCAGTACTTC
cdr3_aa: CASSLASGTLQETQYF

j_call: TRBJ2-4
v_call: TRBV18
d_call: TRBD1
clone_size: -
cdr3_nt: TGTGCCAGCTCACCCCCGGGACAGGGGGGAAACATTCAGTACTTC
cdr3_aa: CASSPPGQGGNIQYF

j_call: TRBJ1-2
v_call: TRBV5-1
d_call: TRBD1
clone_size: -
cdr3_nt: TGCGCCAGCAGCCCGCGGACAGGAACTAACTATGGCTACACCTTC
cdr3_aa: CASSPRTGTNYGYTF

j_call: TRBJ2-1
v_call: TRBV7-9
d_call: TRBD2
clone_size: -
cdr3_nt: TGTGCCAGCAGCTTAACAGGGACTAGCTCCCCGGGCTCCTACAATGAGCAGTTCTTC
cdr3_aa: CASSLTGTSSPGSYNEQFF

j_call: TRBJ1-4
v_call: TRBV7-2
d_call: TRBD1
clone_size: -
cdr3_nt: TGTGCCAGCAGCTACAGGGGGCGATATGAAAAACTGTTTTTT
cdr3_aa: CASSYRGRYEKLFF

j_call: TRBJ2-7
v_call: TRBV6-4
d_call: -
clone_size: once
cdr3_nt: TGTGCCAGCAGTGACGAGGGGGAGCACGAGCAGTACTTC
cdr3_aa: CASSDEGEHEQYF

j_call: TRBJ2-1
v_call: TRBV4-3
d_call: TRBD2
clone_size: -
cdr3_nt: TGCGCCAGCAGCCAAGGCCTAGCGGGAAGGTACAATGAGCAGTTCTTC
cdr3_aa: CASSQGLAGRYNEQFF

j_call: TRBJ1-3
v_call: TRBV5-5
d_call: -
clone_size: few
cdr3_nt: TGTGCCAGCAGCTTGGCGACAGGAACGATGAGAGGAAACACCATATATTTT
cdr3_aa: CASSLATGTMRGNTIYF

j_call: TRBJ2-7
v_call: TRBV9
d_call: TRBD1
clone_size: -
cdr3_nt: TGTGCCAGCAGCGTAGGGCCAGGGACAGGGACACCCTACGAGCAGTACTTC
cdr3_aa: CASSVGPGTGTPYEQYF

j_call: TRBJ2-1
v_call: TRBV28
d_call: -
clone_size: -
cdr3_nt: TGTGCCAGCAGCGCCACGCAAGCTCTCTCCTACAATGAGCAGTTCTTC
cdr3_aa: CASSATQALSYNEQFF

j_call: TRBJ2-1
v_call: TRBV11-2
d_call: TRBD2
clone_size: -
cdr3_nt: TGTGCCAGCAGATATGGGACTAGCTTAAGCTCCTACAATGAGCAGTTCTTC
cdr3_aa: CASRYGTSLSSYNEQFF

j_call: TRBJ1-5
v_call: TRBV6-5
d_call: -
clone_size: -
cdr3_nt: TGTGCCAGCAGTTACAAGGGGAGGGTCGATCAGCCCCAGCATTTT
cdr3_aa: CASSYKGRVDQPQHF